One sample yielded the 26 T cell receptor beta chains listed below, sequenced in a study of blood T cell repertoires in COVID-19. The data were produced by immunoSEQ multiplex PCR, yet TCRdb's version contains in-frame clones alone and is incomplete. In the table there are fewer than 350,000 clones, 85% to 90% of which are singletons. Specimen: PBMCs or T cells enriched from blood (not recorded which). These TCRs come from a woman aged 55-70 years in a cohort exposed to, infected with or recovered from COVID-19 (not recorded which).

This clone was detected only once. The chain has TRBV27 and TRBJ2-1; 10 bases match TRBD2. V shed 3 bases and J 7 bases; nucleotides not matched to a gene: 6. Germline V CDR1 and CDR2: MNHEY, SMNVEV (reference sequence). The CDR3 sequence is 15 residues long. The CDR3 DNA follows: TGTGCCAGCAGTTTTAGTAGCGGGAGGAAGAATGAGCAGTTCTTC. Translated, it gives CASSFSSGRKNEQFF.

V gene TRBV14 combines with J gene TRBJ2-7; no firm D call. From germline, CDR1 is SGHDN and CDR2 FVKESK. V lost 5 bases, J lost 3 bases, and 11 bases lay in between. The CDR3 spans 13 residues. Here the CDR3 DNA reads TGTGCCAGCAGCATGTCAGGCCTCTACGAGCAGTACTTC. Encoded protein: CASSMSGLYEQYF.

This chain joins TRBV5-1 and TRBJ1-2; 8 bases fit TRBD1. The germline gives CDR1 SGHRS, CDR2 YFSETQ. The CDR3 covers 14 residues. V shed 0 bases and J 6 bases; nucleotides not matched to a gene: 4. The CDR3 nucleotides read TGCGCCAGCAGCTTGGGATGGACAGGGAATGGCTACACCTTC. This gives the protein CASSLGWTGNGYTF.

The genes are TRBV21-1 and TRBJ1-4; TRBD1 was called by the table and not checked on the DNA. TRBV21-1 is classified as a pseudogene. The CDR3 is 15 amino acids. The CDR3 reads CASSKLGTGDEKLFF. The CDR3 nucleotides read TGTGCCAGCAGCAAGTTAGGGACAGGGGATGAAAAACTGTTTTTT.

There are a few counts of this clone. This chain uses TRBV18 with TRBJ2-1; D is uncertain. Germline CDR1 and CDR2: KGHSH and LQKENI. This CDR3 has 13 residues. The V and J ends lost 4 bases and 6 bases respectively, with 10 bases between them. The CDR3 spells CASSLRSGNEQFF. The DNA of the CDR3 is TGTGCCAGCTCACTCCGGAGTGGCAATGAGCAGTTCTTC.

The CDR3 loop reads CAIGQGNGYTF. The CDR3 coding sequence is TGCGCCATCGGACAGGGCAATGGCTACACCTTC. This chain uses TRBV10-2 with TRBJ1-2; 8 nucleotides agree with TRBD1. The V and J ends lost 10 bases and 6 bases, in that order; junction bases with no gene match: 4. Per the germline V gene, CDR1 is WSHSY and CDR2 is SAAADI. The CDR3 contains 11 residues.

The CDR3 reads CASTLPSNYGYTF. In DNA, the CDR3 is TGTGCCAGCACTCTCCCCTCTAACTATGGCTACACCTTC. The genes are TRBV28 and TRBJ1-2; no clear D. CDR3 size: 13 residues. The V and J ends lost 7 bases and 0 bases respectively, with 9 bases between them. Germline CDR1 MDHEN, CDR2 SYDVKM.

The CDR3 loop reads CASSLMGAGGGNEQFF. CDR3 nucleotide sequence: TGTGCCAGCAGTTTAATGGGAGCGGGAGGTGGTAATGAGCAGTTCTTC. The rearrangement links TRBV28 to TRBJ2-1; 9 nucleotides line up with TRBD2. Trimming took 2 bases from V and 7 from J; bases not matched to a gene: 9. Germline V CDR1 and CDR2: MDHEN, SYDVKM. The CDR3 runs 16 residues.

The V call is TRBV4-3, the J call TRBJ1-2, with 9 bases that match TRBD1. Germline loops: CDR1 LGHNA, CDR2 YSLEER. V trimming: 0 bases; J trimming: 3 bases; junction bases outside the gene matches: 14. CDR3 length: 19 amino acids. As DNA, the CDR3 is TGCGCCAGCAGCCAAGAGGTCCTGGGACAGGGAGGCGGTCACTATGGCTACACCTTC. Translation gives CASSQEVLGQGGGHYGYTF.

The chain employs TRBV10-3 and TRBJ2-7; 8 bases match TRBD2. V was clipped by 3 bases and J by 9 bases; unmatched bases: 10. CDR1 is ENHRY and CDR2 is SYGVKD in the germline V gene. This CDR3 has 14 residues. CDR3 region: CAISEQAGEGVQYF. In nucleotides, the CDR3 is TGTGCCATCAGTGAACAAGCGGGAGAAGGGGTGCAGTACTTC.

This chain uses TRBV7-9 with TRBJ2-1; D is ambiguous. The germline gives CDR1 SEHNR, CDR2 FQNEAQ (reference sequence). V lost 3 bases, J lost 5 bases, and 20 bases lay in between. The CDR3 is 17 amino acids. CDR3 protein: CASSFVYSPWLDNEQFF. As DNA, the CDR3 is TGTGCCAGCAGCTTCGTCTACTCCCCTTGGTTGGACAATGAGCAGTTCTTC. Based on the CDR3 plus reference TRBV7-9 and TRBJ2-1, the full variable domain is DTGVSQNPRHKITKRGQNVTFRCDPISEHNRLYWYRQTLGQGPEFLTYFQNEAQLEKSRLLSDRFSAERPKGSFSTLEIQRTEQGDSAMYLCASSFVYSPWLDNEQFFGPGTRLTVL.

This clone was recorded only once. The same CDR3 is also encoded by other DNA sequences in this sample. DNA for the CDR3: TGTGCCAGCAGCACCAGCTCCTACAATGAGCAGTTCTTC. Its translation: CASSTSSYNEQFF. This rearrangement joins TRBV11-2 to TRBJ2-1; D unresolved. V was trimmed by 5 bases and J by 0 bases, leaving 5 bases between them. Germline V gene lookup returns CDR1 SGHAT and CDR2 FQNNGV. The CDR3 consists of 13 residues.

The chain links TRBV28 to TRBJ2-7; D possibly corresponds to TRBD2 (5 bases). The V end was cut by 7 bases, the J end by 5 bases, with 12 bases between. CDR1 MDHEN and CDR2 SYDVKM come from the germline V gene. This CDR3 has 12 residues. The CDR3 DNA is TGTGCCAGCACTACTTGGGAGAACGAGCAGTACTTC. This gives the protein CASTTWENEQYF.

The CDR3, as DNA: TGTGCCAGCTCACCACTATCCCCCGGGACAGGGGGTTTTAGCTATGGCTACACCTTC. Amino acids: CASSPLSPGTGGFSYGYTF. The chain is built from TRBV18 and TRBJ1-2, with TRBD1 matching over 11 bases. The length of the CDR3 is 19 residues. J gave up 4 bases and V 1 base, and 14 bases lay outside the gene matches. Germline values: CDR1 KGHSH, CDR2 LQKENI.

The V gene is TRBV7-2, the J gene TRBJ2-1; 12 bases are a match to TRBD2. CDR3 size: 16 residues. Per the germline V gene, CDR1 is SGHTA and CDR2 is FQGNSA. Unmatched junction bases numbered 7, after V lost 5 bases and J lost 5 bases. CDR3 sequence reads: CASSLPTSGSHNEQFF. Written as DNA, the CDR3 is TGTGCCAGCAGCCTACCGACTAGCGGGAGTCACAATGAGCAGTTCTTC.

As to this clone: The sample holds other DNA sequences that translate to the same CDR3. The gene calls are TRBV5-1 and TRBJ2-7; TRBD1 aligns across 7 bases. The V segment lost 3 bases and the J segment 5 bases; nucleotides outside the gene matches: 5. In germline, CDR1 is SGHRS, CDR2 YFSETQ. The CDR3 sequence is 13 residues long. CDR3 in amino acids: CASSSYDRDEQYF. CDR3 DNA sequence: TGCGCCAGCAGCTCTTATGACAGGGACGAGCAGTACTTC.

This chain links TRBV28 with TRBJ1-5; 9 positions match TRBD1. The V gene's germline CDR1 is MDHEN and CDR2 SYDVKM. The CDR3 is 16 amino acids. V was pared by 5 bases and J by 2 bases, with 7 bases of the junction left unmatched. CDR3 sequence (DNA): TGTGCCAGCAGTCCCTCGGACAGGGGCGGCAATCAGCCCCAGCATTTT. Translating gives CASSPSDRGGNQPQHF.

The V gene is TRBV5-1, the J gene TRBJ2-7; the D gene is possibly TRBD2 (6 bases). The CDR3 runs to 12 residues. V lost 4 bases and J lost 5, with 10 bases in between. Germline assignment: CDR1 SGHRS and CDR2 YFSETQ. CDR3 loop: CASSLRTNEQYF. In DNA, the CDR3 is TGCGCCAGCAGCCTAAGGACTAACGAGCAGTACTTC.

The rearrangement links TRBV2 to TRBJ2-1, with D possibly being TRBD2 (6 bases). V was shortened by 7 bases and J by 8 bases, with 15 bases between the two germline ends. The CDR3 extends over 13 amino acids. CDR1 is SNHLY, CDR2 FYNNEI, per germline. This CDR3 is CASTREARHEQFF. DNA of the CDR3: TGTGCCAGCACGAGGGAGGCCCGCCATGAGCAGTTCTTC.

The chain links TRBV30 to TRBJ2-5, with 9 bases matching TRBD2. The CDR3 runs 15 residues. V lost 1 base, J lost 0 bases, and 3 bases stayed unmatched. CDR1 and CDR2 (germline): GTSNPN, SVGIG (reference sequence). CDR3 DNA sequence: TGTGCCTGGAGTGCGGGACTAGCTGACCAAGAGACCCAGTACTTC. Protein sequence: CAWSAGLADQETQYF.

The rearrangement uses TRBV5-1 and TRBJ1-2, with no clear D. V lost 2 bases and J 1 base, leaving 6 bases between the germline ends. Germline values: CDR1 SGHRS, CDR2 YFSETQ. This CDR3 is built from 13 residues. CDR3 loop: CASSFGSNYGYTF. The DNA for the CDR3 is TGCGCCAGCAGCTTCGGGAGTAACTATGGCTACACCTTC.

This chain joins TRBV12-3 or TRBV12-4 and TRBJ2-7; D is uncertain. The CDR3 extends over 13 amino acids. V dropped 6 bases and J dropped 5 bases, with 14 bases sitting between them. The CDR3 here is CASSPPGVDEQYF. CDR3 DNA: TGTGCCAGCAGCCCACCCGGTGTCGACGAGCAGTACTTC.

The chain employs TRBV19 and TRBJ1-5; the D gene is possibly TRBD1 (6 bases). Germline V CDR1 and CDR2: LNHDA, SQIVND (reference sequence). The CDR3 totals 14 residues. V was pared by 3 bases and J by 5 bases, with 11 bases between. The CDR3 sequence is CASSIRQGYQPQHF. In DNA, the CDR3 is TGTGCCAGTAGTATTCGGCAGGGGTATCAGCCCCAGCATTTT.

V and J are TRBV19 and TRBJ2-5, with D possibly TRBD1 on 6 matching bases. Trimming shortened V by 0 bases and J by 3 bases, and 8 bases separated the two germline ends. This CDR3 comprises 14 residues. Germline V gene data show CDR1 as LNHDA and CDR2 as SQIVND (reference sequence). The CDR3 loop reads CASSIDTGKETQYF. The CDR3 nucleotides read TGTGCCAGTAGTATAGATACAGGGAAAGAGACCCAGTACTTC.

This clone was seen a handful of times. The chain links TRBV6-6 to TRBJ1-5, with 9 bases lining up with TRBD1. The CDR3 is 15 residues long. Unmatched junction bases numbered 2, after V lost 2 bases and J lost 3 bases. Germline CDR1 MNHNY, CDR2 SVGAGI (reference sequence). This CDR3 is CASSYRDRVNQPQHF. The CDR3 nucleotides read TGTGCCAGCAGTTACAGGGACAGGGTCAATCAGCCCCAGCATTTT.

In its sample, this clone was seen once. The chain links TRBV6-1 to TRBJ2-4, with a tentative D call TRBD2 (5 bases). The length of the CDR3 is 17 residues. Germline CDR1 MNHNS, CDR2 SASEGT. Trimming removed 2 bases from V and 0 bases from J, with 14 bases in between. CDR3 sequence reads: CASSERGVALAKNIQYF. CDR3 sequence (DNA): TGTGCCAGCAGTGAAAGAGGAGTAGCGCTAGCCAAAAACATTCAGTACTTC.